This T cell receptor (beta chain) appears in the sequencing data of a study of T cell responses to AZD1222 COVID-19 vaccine. Comments on this clone: The antigen is not known.

Assay: immunoSEQ multiplex PCR; the TCRdb copy retains only in-frame clones and omits some. The sample consists of about 110,000 clones, more than 75% of them appearing once. Study outcomes and limitations: Clonal diversity may have been underestimated, and the donors were mostly white British, with more females than males.

The CDR3 spans 13 residues. Germline V CDR1 and CDR2: SGHRS, YFSETQ. Unmatched junction bases numbered 6, after V lost 4 bases and J lost 7 bases. The sequence was collected from an adult in good health. The material was peripheral blood, obtained on day 0 of AZD1222 vaccination. The chain couples TRBV5-1 to TRBJ1-2, with 8 bases fitting TRBD1. CDR3 bases: TGCGCCAGCAGCGGACAGGGTTCGGGTGGCTACACCTTC. Its translation: CASSGQGSGGYTF.